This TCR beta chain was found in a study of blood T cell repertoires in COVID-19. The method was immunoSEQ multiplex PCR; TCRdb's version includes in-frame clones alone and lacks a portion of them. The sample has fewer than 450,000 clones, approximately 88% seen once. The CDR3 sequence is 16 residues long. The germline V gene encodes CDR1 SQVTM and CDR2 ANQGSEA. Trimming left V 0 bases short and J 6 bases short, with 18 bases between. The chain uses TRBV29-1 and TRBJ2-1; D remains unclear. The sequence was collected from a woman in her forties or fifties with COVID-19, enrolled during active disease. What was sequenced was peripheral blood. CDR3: CSVEDTGHIRINEQFF. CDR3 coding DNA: TGCAGCGTTGAAGACACTGGGCACATCCGGATCAATGAGCAGTTCTTC.